A selection of T cell receptor beta chains follows, all from one sample in a study of Ad26.COV2.S vaccination and SARS-CoV-2 variants. Repertoires were generated with immunoSEQ multiplex PCR, while TCRdb's copy carries only in-frame clones and drops some. The data show about 680,000 clones, more than 80% seen once. The source material was peripheral blood, sampled in a trial of Ad26.COV2.S vaccine versus placebo. The source of these receptors is a person between 18 and 65 years old who received the Ad26.COV2.S COVID-19 vaccine or a placebo. Both conserved end residues are part of each CDR3. A D gene is named only where the DNA matches it firmly. Clone sizes are given selectively: once, few, many, or a class where the clone is expanded.

>TRBV19|-|-|TRBJ1-2
CASSIGDRFRGYTF
TGTGCCAGTAGTATTGGTGACAGATTTAGGGGCTACACCTTC
>TRBV5-6|-|-|TRBJ2-7
CASSYGTGVGYEQYF
TGTGCCAGCAGCTACGGGACTGGGGTGGGGTACGAGCAGTACTTC
>TRBV6-2/TRBV6-3|-|-|TRBJ1-1
CASSYPSGEAFF
TGTGCCAGCAGTTACCCATCAGGGGAAGCTTTCTTT
>TRBV7-2|-|-|TRBJ1-6
CASSDRQANNSPLHF
TGTGCCAGCAGCGATCGACAGGCTAATAATTCACCCCTCCACTTT
>TRBV2|-|-|TRBJ2-1
CASGRGLAGAGNEQFF
TGTGCCAGCGGGAGGGGGCTAGCGGGTGCTGGGAATGAGCAGTTCTTC
>TRBV18|TRBD1|-|TRBJ1-1
CASSGDRDTEAFF
TGTGCCAGCTCCGGGGACAGGGACACTGAAGCTTTCTTT
>TRBV10-2|-|once|TRBJ2-2
CASSEGVPGELFF
TGCGCCAGCAGTGAAGGAGTACCCGGGGAGCTGTTTTTT
>TRBV24-1|TRBD2|once|TRBJ2-1
CATIAGVQRYEQFF
TGTGCCACCATAGCGGGAGTTCAGCGATATGAGCAGTTCTTC
>TRBV12-3/TRBV12-4|-|-|TRBJ2-4
CASSDEAKNIQYF
TGTGCCAGCAGTGACGAGGCCAAAAACATTCAGTACTTC
>TRBV29-1|TRBD1|-|TRBJ1-6
CSVSTGVDSPLHF
TGCAGCGTGTCAACAGGGGTGGATTCACCCCTCCACTTT
>TRBV4-2|-|once|TRBJ1-3
CASSHGQQAGNTIYF
TGTGCCAGCAGCCATGGACAGCAAGCTGGAAACACCATATATTTT
>TRBV2|TRBD1|-|TRBJ2-2
CAEGDRGLLTGELFF
TGTGCCGAAGGGGACAGGGGATTACTCACCGGGGAGCTGTTTTTT
>TRBV9|-|-|TRBJ1-2
CASSVGVGQAFYGYTF
TGTGCCAGCAGCGTAGGGGTGGGGCAGGCGTTCTATGGCTACACCTTC
>TRBV27|-|-|TRBJ1-1
CASSSSVGGGNNTEAFF
TGTGCCAGCTCATCTTCGGTGGGGGGAGGTAACAACACTGAAGCTTTCTTT
>TRBV5-4|-|-|TRBJ2-7
CASSLRRYEQYF
TGTGCCAGCAGCTTGCGGCGATACGAGCAGTACTTC
>TRBV27|-|-|TRBJ1-5
CASSLWGGNQPQHF
TGTGCCAGCAGTTTATGGGGGGGTAATCAGCCCCAGCATTTT
>TRBV7-3|-|-|TRBJ2-5
CASSLTGVRETQYF
TGTGCCAGCAGCCTTACGGGGGTTCGAGAGACCCAGTACTTC
>TRBV5-1|-|-|TRBJ2-5
CASSLGDGQKETQYF
TGCGCCAGCAGCTTGGGGGACGGACAAAAAGAGACCCAGTACTTC
>TRBV19|TRBD1|-|TRBJ1-5
CASSNIPQTGGNQPQHF
TGTGCCAGTAGTAATATCCCCCAAACAGGGGGGAATCAGCCCCAGCATTTT
>TRBV7-9|-|-|TRBJ1-1
CASSLAAGSTEAFF
TGTGCCAGCAGCTTAGCAGCGGGATCCACTGAAGCTTTCTTT
>TRBV18|TRBD2|-|TRBJ2-1
CASSPLAGGPEFF
TGTGCCAGCTCACCCTTAGCGGGAGGGCCGGAGTTCTTC
>TRBV5-1|-|-|TRBJ2-7
CASSSALSGEQYF
TGCGCCAGCAGCTCGGCCCTATCCGGCGAGCAGTACTTC
>TRBV6-1|-|-|TRBJ2-7
CASSETAYEQYF
TGTGCCAGCAGTGAAACAGCGTACGAGCAGTACTTC
>TRBV6-1|-|once|TRBJ2-7
CASSEALHGTYEQYF
TGTGCCAGCAGTGAAGCCCTCCACGGGACCTACGAGCAGTACTTC
>TRBV7-3|-|-|TRBJ1-6
CASSLMPRSPLHF
TGTGCCAGCAGCTTAATGCCGCGTTCACCCCTCCACTTT
>TRBV10-3|-|-|TRBJ1-2
CAISEGQNYGYTF
TGTGCCATCAGTGAGGGACAGAACTATGGCTACACCTTC
>TRBV11-2|-|-|TRBJ2-4
CASSTQNIQYF
TGTGCCAGCAGCACCCAAAACATTCAGTACTTC
>TRBV18|-|-|TRBJ1-5
CASSMTGYSNQPQHF
TGTGCCAGCTCAATGACAGGTTATAGCAATCAGCCCCAGCATTTT
>TRBV7-2|TRBD1|once|TRBJ2-1
CASSLQGAFYNEQFF
TGTGCCAGCAGCTTACAGGGGGCATTCTACAATGAGCAGTTCTTC
>TRBV6-5|-|-|TRBJ1-3
CASRTTGFPGNTIYF
TGTGCCAGCAGAACAACAGGCTTCCCTGGAAACACCATATATTTT
>TRBV7-8|-|-|TRBJ1-2
CASSFSDYGYTF
TGTGCCAGCAGCTTTAGTGATTATGGCTACACCTTC
>TRBV3-1/TRBV3-2|TRBD2|-|TRBJ2-1
CASSQVSSGSYNEQFF
TGTGCCAGCAGCCAAGTGTCTAGCGGGTCGTACAATGAGCAGTTCTTC